This T cell receptor beta chain was captured by sequencing in a study of blood T cell repertoires in COVID-19. Study-level information: Sites across the United States, Italy and Spain contributed samples from acute and convalescent COVID-19. Nucleic acid was either cDNA or gDNA, and it came from T cells, B-cell-depleted T cells, or PBMCs.

Original handling: Amplification from reference gene primers served as the basis for estimated nucleated cell counts. The repertoire was sequenced with immunoSEQ multiplex PCR; TCRdb's copy has only in-frame clones and lacks some. For V, J and clone size, that table is used; D and trimming come from the DNA. The sample lists under 250,000 clones, about four fifths occurring once. This clone was observed once. With 6 bases removed from V and 4 bases from J, the gap between germline ends came to 22 bases. There are 16 residues in the CDR3. Germline V gene sequence: CDR1 MNHEY, CDR2 SVGEGT. This rearrangement joins TRBV6-2 or TRBV6-3 to TRBJ2-7; D is possibly TRBD1 (6 bases). The clonotype was recovered from a man under 40 who had recovered from COVID-19. What was sequenced was peripheral blood. The CDR3 DNA reads as TGTGCCAGCAGCGACGTGGGCACAGGGAGTCTATACGAGCAGTACTTC. This encodes CASSDVGTGSLYEQYF.